Listed here are 18 T cell receptor beta chains from one sample, sequenced in a study of blood T cell repertoires in COVID-19. Assay used: immunoSEQ multiplex PCR; TCRdb lists only in-frame clones, some missing. The sample contains about 240,000 clones, almost 85% of which appear only once. The sample consisted of peripheral blood. The receptor set was obtained from a man between 45 and 60 years old with acute or convalescent COVID-19.

This chain joins TRBV9 and TRBJ1-4; 9 bases map to TRBD1. CDR3 size: 14 residues. Looked up from germline, CDR1 is SGDLS and CDR2 is YYNGEE. Trimming took 3 bases from V and 5 from J; bases not matched to a gene: 2. The CDR3 region is CASSGGTGNEKLFF. For the CDR3, the DNA is TGTGCCAGCAGCGGAGGGACAGGGAATGAAAAACTGTTTTTT.

The chain is built from TRBV29-1 and TRBJ1-2; 7 bases align to TRBD1. Germline CDR1 and CDR2: SQVTM and ANQGSEA. After removal of 6 bases from V and 3 bases from J, the junction contained 4 bases not matched to a gene. This CDR3 is 12 amino acids long. The CDR3 DNA is TGCAGCGTGGCGGACAGGTACTATGGCTACACCTTC. Its translation: CSVADRYYGYTF.

The V and J genes are TRBV30 and TRBJ2-7, with 8 positions matching TRBD2. Per the germline V gene, CDR1 is GTSNPN and CDR2 is SVGIG (reference sequence). This CDR3 has 14 residues. J was trimmed by 5 bases and V by 2 bases; bases with no gene match: 8. Here the CDR3 DNA reads TGTGCCTGGAGTCGGGCTAGCGGGTTCGACGAGCAGTACTTC. Its protein product is CAWSRASGFDEQYF.

The J gene is TRBJ2-7, the V gene TRBV24-1; the match to TRBD1 covers 7 bases. CDR1 is KGHDR and CDR2 is SFDVKD in the germline V gene. This CDR3 is built from 14 residues. The V and J ends lost 1 base and 4 bases, in that order; junction bases with no gene match: 3. The chain's CDR3 is CATSDFGTAYEQYF. CDR3 nucleotide sequence: TGTGCCACCAGTGATTTTGGGACAGCTTACGAGCAGTACTTC.

The genes are TRBV9 and TRBJ2-7; weak D call: TRBD2 (6 bases). Deletions cut 4 bases from V and 2 bases from J, with 10 bases between. Germline loops: CDR1 SGDLS, CDR2 YYNGEE. The CDR3 length is 13 residues. This CDR3 reads CASSPPGAYEQYF. The CDR3 DNA reads TGTGCCAGCAGCCCTCCGGGGGCCTACGAGCAGTACTTC.

The J gene is TRBJ2-1, the V gene TRBV24-1; 8 bases are shared with TRBD2. Losses at the gene ends were 0 bases for V and 14 bases for J; bases not matched to a gene: 5. Per the germline V gene, CDR1 is KGHDR and CDR2 is SFDVKD. The CDR3 runs 13 residues. Written as DNA, the CDR3 is TGTGCCACCAGTGATTTGCAACCGGGAGGGGAGTTCTTC. Its translation is CATSDLQPGGEFF.

V usage is TRBV10-3 and J usage is TRBJ1-5, with 7 bases lining up with TRBD1. From germline, CDR1 is ENHRY and CDR2 SYGVKD. The V segment lost 2 bases and the J segment 2 bases; nucleotides outside the gene matches: 12. The CDR3 spans 18 residues. The DNA for the CDR3 is TGTGCCATCAGTGAGACTCAGACAGGGTCCGGGGGCAATCAGCCCCAGCATTTT. This translates into CAISETQTGSGGNQPQHF.

The chain combines TRBV19 with TRBJ1-4; the match to TRBD1 covers 7 bases. V trimming: 6 bases; J trimming: 8 bases; junction bases outside the gene matches: 9. Germline V gene data show CDR1 as LNHDA and CDR2 as SQIVND (reference sequence). CDR3 length: 14 residues. Here the CDR3 DNA reads TGTGCCAGTAGAAAGACCGGGACAGAGGAAAAACTGTTTTTT. This encodes CASRKTGTEEKLFF.

The chain links TRBV30 to TRBJ1-2; no definite D call. V was shortened by 5 bases and J by 2 bases, with 12 bases between the two germline ends. This CDR3 region has 13 residues. Germline CDR1 and CDR2: GTSNPN and SVGIG (reference sequence). For the CDR3, the DNA is TGTGCCTGGGATCCCAGGAAGAACTATGGCTACACCTTC. Its translation is CAWDPRKNYGYTF.

The chain couples TRBV19 to TRBJ2-7; a weak D match, TRBD1 (5 bases). The CDR3 has 13 amino acids. Germline CDR1 is LNHDA and CDR2 is SQIVND (reference sequence). Trimming shortened V by 3 bases and J by 5 bases, and 11 bases separated the two germline ends. CDR3 sequence reads: CASSISGINEQYF. Here the CDR3 DNA reads TGTGCCAGTAGTATCTCAGGGATCAACGAGCAGTACTTC.

The CDR3 DNA reads TGTGCCAGCAGCCCCTTTATGGGGGGTGGAAGCAACTATGGCTACACCTTC. Amino acids: CASSPFMGGGSNYGYTF. The chain joins TRBV5-6 to TRBJ1-2, with D possibly matching TRBD1 (5 bases). CDR3 length equals 17 residues. Trimming took 4 bases from V and 2 from J, leaving 21 bases between them. Germline V gene data show CDR1 as SGHDT and CDR2 as YYEEEE. The full variable domain, with the rest looked up from reference TRBV5-6 and TRBJ1-2, is DAGVTQSPTHLIKTRGQQVTLRCSPKSGHDTVSWYQQALGQGPQFIFQYYEEEERQRGNFPDRFSGHQFPNYSSELNVNALLLGDSALYLCASSPFMGGGSNYGYTFGSGTRLTVV.

This chain connects TRBV2 to TRBJ2-1; 10 positions agree with TRBD2. V lost 8 bases to trimming and J lost 4 bases; unmatched junction nucleotides: 5. Germline-derived CDR1 and CDR2 are SNHLY and FYNNEI. The CDR3 runs to 14 residues. This CDR3 is CASATSGVYNEQFF. CDR3 nucleotide sequence: TGTGCCAGCGCCACTAGCGGGGTGTACAATGAGCAGTTCTTC.

The J gene is TRBJ2-5, the V gene TRBV4-1; D is unresolved. Germline CDR1 is MGHRA and CDR2 is YSYEKL. The CDR3 sequence is 14 residues long. The ends were cut back, 2 bases at V and 0 bases at J, with 7 bases in the middle. Here the CDR3 reads CASSQYEYQETQYF. CDR3 DNA: TGCGCCAGCAGCCAATACGAGTACCAAGAGACCCAGTACTTC.

Here the CDR3 DNA reads TGCGCCAGCAGCTTGTCGCGCTCTTCGACAGGGGAAATGGGTAATGGTGAAAAACTGTTTTTT. Amino acid sequence: CASSLSRSSTGEMGNGEKLFF. The chain joins TRBV5-1 to TRBJ1-4; TRBD1 agrees at 8 bases. Looked up from germline, CDR1 is SGHRS and CDR2 is YFSETQ. This CDR3 region has 21 residues. Losses at the gene ends were 1 base for V and 7 bases for J; bases not matched to a gene: 24.

The genes are TRBV7-2 and TRBJ2-1; D uncertain. Trimming pared 3 bases from V and 6 bases from J, leaving 9 bases between. Germline V gene sequence: CDR1 SGHTA, CDR2 FQGNSA. CDR3 length: 13 amino acids. This CDR3 is CASSFGVVNEQFF. CDR3 in DNA: TGTGCCAGCAGCTTTGGAGTCGTCAATGAGCAGTTCTTC.

This chain links TRBV9 with TRBJ1-3, with no clear D. The CDR3 consists of 17 residues. Germline CDR1 SGDLS, CDR2 YYNGEE. Trimming took 0 bases from V and 4 from J, leaving 17 bases between them. CDR3 amino acids: CASSVAPLGGFGNTIYF. CDR3 DNA sequence: TGTGCCAGCAGCGTAGCCCCCTTGGGAGGGTTCGGAAACACCATATATTTT. Looking up the rest from reference TRBV9 and TRBJ1-3 gives the full variable domain: DSGVTQTPKHLITATGQRVTLRCSPRSGDLSVYWYQQSLDQGLQFLIQYYNGEERAKGNILERFSAQQFPDLHSELNLSSLELGDSALYFCASSVAPLGGFGNTIYFGEGSWLTVV.

The chain couples TRBV19 to TRBJ2-1; possibly TRBD2 for D (6 bases). The CDR3 loop spans 14 amino acids. Per the germline V gene, CDR1 is LNHDA and CDR2 is SQIVND (reference sequence). Trimming cost V 8 bases and J 0 bases, with 11 bases left between them. The CDR3 coding sequence is TGTGCCAGTGGGTGGAGGGGCTCCTACAATGAGCAGTTCTTC. As protein: CASGWRGSYNEQFF.

The V and J genes are TRBV18 and TRBJ2-7; D perhaps matches TRBD1 (6 bases). Trimming stripped 6 bases from V and 3 bases from J, with 9 bases between. Germline values: CDR1 KGHSH, CDR2 LQKENI. This CDR3 region has 12 residues. Here the CDR3 DNA reads TGTGCCAGCTCGCAGGACAGCTACGAGCAGTACTTC. Residues: CASSQDSYEQYF.